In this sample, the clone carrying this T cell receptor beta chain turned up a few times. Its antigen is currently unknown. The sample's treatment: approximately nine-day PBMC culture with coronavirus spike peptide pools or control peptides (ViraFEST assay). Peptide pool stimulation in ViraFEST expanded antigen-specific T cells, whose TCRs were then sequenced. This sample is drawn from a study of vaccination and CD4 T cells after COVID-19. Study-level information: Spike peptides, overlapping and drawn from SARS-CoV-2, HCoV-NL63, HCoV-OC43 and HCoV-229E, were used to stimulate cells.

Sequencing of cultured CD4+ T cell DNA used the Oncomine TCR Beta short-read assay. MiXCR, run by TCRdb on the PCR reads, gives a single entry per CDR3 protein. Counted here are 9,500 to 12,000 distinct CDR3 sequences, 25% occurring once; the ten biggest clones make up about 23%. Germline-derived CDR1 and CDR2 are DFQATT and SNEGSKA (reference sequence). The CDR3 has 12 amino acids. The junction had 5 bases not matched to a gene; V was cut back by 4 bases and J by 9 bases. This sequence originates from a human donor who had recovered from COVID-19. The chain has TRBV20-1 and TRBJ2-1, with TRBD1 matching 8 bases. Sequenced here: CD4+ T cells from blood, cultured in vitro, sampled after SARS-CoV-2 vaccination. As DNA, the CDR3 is TGCAGTGCTACGGACAGGGCTAGTGAGCAGTTCTTC. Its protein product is CSATDRASEQFF.